The 32 T cell receptor beta chains below all came from one sample that was sequenced in a study of T cells in Graves' hyperthyroidism and ophthalmopathy. Researchers amplified the TCR beta CDR3 regions from RNA transcripts. The HTBI set primed first-round TCR CDR3 RT-PCR. TCRdb re-derived calls from the multiplex PCR reads in MiXCR, one entry per CDR3 protein. The sample consists of fewer than 250,000 distinct CDR3 sequences, approximately 23% of them appearing once. The sequencing sample was made of blood. The receptors derive from a woman in her thirties or forties with Graves' ophthalmopathy.

This clonotype was recorded at least ten times. The rearrangement uses TRBV4-2 and TRBJ2-5; possibly TRBD1 for D (5 bases). Germline V gene sequence: CDR1 LGHNA, CDR2 YNFKEQ. CDR3 length equals 14 residues. The V end lost 6 bases, the J end lost 5 bases, and 16 bases lay between the germline ends. CDR3 nucleotides: TGTGCCAGCAGTCATAGGGGTTATTGGGAGACCCAGTACTTC. It is translated as CASSHRGYWETQYF.

The table lists this clonotype with a few counts. The chain couples TRBV30 to TRBJ2-2, with a weak D call TRBD1 (6 bases). V was cut by 3 bases and J by 5 bases, with 10 bases left in between. There are 13 residues in the CDR3. Germline CDR1 reads GTSNPN; CDR2 reads SVGIG (reference sequence). CDR3 sequence (DNA): TGTGCCTGGAGGGCAGGGGAAACCGGGGAGCTGTTTTTT. Translation gives CAWRAGETGELFF. The full variable domain, with the rest looked up from reference TRBV30 and TRBJ2-2, is SQTIHQWPATLVQPVGSPLSLECTVEGTSNPNLYWYRQAAGRGLQLLFYSVGIGQISSEVPQNLSASRPQDRQFILSSKKLLLSDSGFYLCAWRAGETGELFFGEGSRLTVL.

This clonotype has a count of ten or more. The chain has TRBV19 and TRBJ1-1, with unresolved D. From germline, CDR1 is LNHDA and CDR2 SQIVND (reference sequence). CDR3 length: 15 amino acids. Between the trimmed V and J ends, which lost 7 bases and 1 base, there was a span of 16 bases. CDR3 bases: TGTGCCAGTATCGGAGGAGGGTTCTCGAACACTGAAGCTTTCTTT. Translated: CASIGGGFSNTEAFF.

This clonotype was seen at least ten times. The gene calls are TRBV7-2 and TRBJ2-5, with no clear D. This CDR3 is 13 amino acids long. Germline V gives CDR1 SGHTA, CDR2 FQGNSA. V was pared by 5 bases and J by 5 bases, with 12 bases between. The CDR3 reads CASSPTGRETQYF. The CDR3 DNA reads as TGTGCCAGCAGCCCCACCGGCCGGGAGACCCAGTACTTC. Full variable domain (outside the CDR3, taken from reference TRBV7-2 and TRBJ2-5): GAGVSQSPSNKVTEKGKDVELRCDPISGHTALYWYRQSLGQGLEFLIYFQGNSAPDKSGLPSDRFSAERTGGSVSTLTIQRTQQEDSAVYLCASSPTGRETQYFGPGTRLLVL.

This clonotype has at least ten counts. This rearrangement joins TRBV11-2 to TRBJ2-7, with D unclear. V was cut by 1 base and J by 0 bases, with 7 bases left in between. Germline V gene sequence: CDR1 SGHAT, CDR2 FQNNGV. The CDR3 is made up of 14 amino acids. The CDR3 sequence is CASSLGGYSYEQYF. As DNA, the CDR3 is TGTGCCAGCAGCTTAGGTGGTTACTCCTACGAGCAGTACTTC.

Many counts were recorded for this clonotype. This sequence joins TRBV30 and TRBJ1-5; TRBD1 matches 7 bases. This CDR3 comprises 14 residues. CDR1 is GTSNPN and CDR2 is SVGIG in the germline V gene (reference sequence). After removal of 5 bases from V and 0 bases from J, the junction contained 4 bases not matched to a gene. The CDR3 protein is CAWGTDYSNQPQHF. The CDR3 DNA follows: TGTGCCTGGGGGACAGATTATAGCAATCAGCCCCAGCATTTT.

In this sample, this clonotype turned up many times. The chain is built from TRBV7-8 and TRBJ1-2, with 7 bases aligning to TRBD1. The CDR3 spans 14 residues. Germline CDR1 SGHVS, CDR2 FQNEAQ. Trimming at V came to 5 bases and at J to 8 bases, leaving 11 bases not matched to a gene. The CDR3 DNA sequence: TGTGCCAGCAGCCGAGGTGGGGACAGTAAAGGCTACACCTTC. Protein sequence: CASSRGGDSKGYTF.

This clonotype has a count of ten or more. Because it lacks the conserved phenylalanine or tryptophan at the end, this CDR3 is likely a read error. The chain employs TRBV5-1 and TRBJ1-2; weak D call: TRBD1 (5 bases). Trimming removed 1 base at V and 7 bases at J, with 14 bases between. The CDR3 is made up of 14 amino acids. Germline V lookup: CDR1 SGHRS, CDR2 YFSETQ. This CDR3 reads CASSLSGTDSGYTL. The CDR3 DNA sequence: TGCGCCAGCAGCTTGAGCGGGACGGACTCTGGCTACACCCTC.

The sample holds many counts of this clonotype. This sequence joins TRBV18 and TRBJ2-7; TRBD1 matches 7 bases. Germline lookup yields CDR1 KGHSH and CDR2 LQKENI. Trimming took 3 bases from V and 3 from J; bases not matched to a gene: 5. The CDR3 totals 14 residues. The CDR3 DNA follows: TGTGCCAGCTCACCGGGACAGAATTACTACGAGCAGTACTTC. Protein product: CASSPGQNYYEQYF.

The J gene is TRBJ1-1, the V gene TRBV6-2 or TRBV6-3; D is unresolved. V was pared by 6 bases and J by 3 bases, with 20 bases between. From germline, CDR1 is MNHEY and CDR2 SVGEGT. This CDR3 has 16 amino acids. CDR3 sequence: CASRLTTAIGDTEAFF. The CDR3 DNA sequence: TGTGCCAGCAGGCTGACGACGGCGATCGGTGACACTGAAGCTTTCTTT.

This clonotype was detected only a few times. The J gene is TRBJ2-3, the V gene TRBV18; TRBD2 matches at 7 bases. Germline lookup yields CDR1 KGHSH and CDR2 LQKENI. The CDR3 has 16 residues. After removal of 0 bases from V and 4 bases from J, the junction contained 7 bases not matched to a gene. The CDR3 reads CASSPPMGAGSDTQYF. As DNA, the CDR3 is TGTGCCAGCTCACCACCGATGGGAGCGGGATCAGATACGCAGTATTTT.

This chain uses TRBV2 with TRBJ2-7; a possible D gene is TRBD2 (5 bases). The germline V gene has CDR1 SNHLY and CDR2 FYNNEI. This CDR3 spans 13 amino acids. Trimming took off 5 bases at V and 5 bases at J, with 13 bases between the two ends. DNA of the CDR3: TGTGCCAGCAGTTTGGACTGGTACGACGAGCAGTACTTC. Residues: CASSLDWYDEQYF.

This clonotype was detected only once. The genes are TRBV12-3 or TRBV12-4 and TRBJ1-1, with D possibly being TRBD1 (5 bases). This CDR3 region has 14 residues. V was shortened by 5 bases and J by 4 bases, with 14 bases between the two germline ends. The CDR3 reads CASSDHRGITEAFF. DNA of the CDR3: TGTGCCAGCAGTGACCATAGGGGTATCACTGAAGCTTTCTTT.

The V gene is TRBV28, the J gene TRBJ2-7, with TRBD2 as a possible D gene (5 bases). Germline V gene lookup returns CDR1 MDHEN and CDR2 SYDVKM. This CDR3 comprises 14 residues. Trimming removed 6 bases at V and 3 bases at J, with 15 bases between. CDR3 amino acids: CASSSSGFYYEQYF. The CDR3 DNA follows: TGTGCCAGCAGCTCAAGCGGTTTTTACTACGAGCAGTACTTC.

This clonotype was detected many times. The CDR3: CASSQASDSGELFF. DNA for the CDR3: TGTGCCAGCAGCCAAGCTAGCGACTCCGGGGAGCTGTTTTTT. The genes are TRBV3-1 and TRBJ2-2; a possible D gene is TRBD2 (6 bases). CDR3 length: 14 amino acids. The V and J ends lost 1 base and 6 bases respectively, with 9 bases between them. Germline V gene data show CDR1 as LGHDT and CDR2 as YNNKEL (reference sequence).

This clonotype has a count of ten or more. The J gene is TRBJ1-1, the V gene TRBV27, with D tentatively TRBD1 (5 bases). Germline CDR1 is MNHEY and CDR2 is SMNVEV (reference sequence). Trimming took off 5 bases at V and 1 base at J, with 8 bases between the two ends. The CDR3 length is 13 residues. The CDR3 here is CASSPTENTEAFF. The CDR3, as DNA: TGTGCCAGCAGTCCGACAGAGAACACTGAAGCTTTCTTT.

This clonotype was seen many times. The chain is built from TRBV12-3 or TRBV12-4 and TRBJ2-7; maybe TRBD2 (6 bases). The CDR3 sequence is 13 residues long. V lost 2 bases, J lost 5 bases, and 10 bases lay in between. The CDR3 nucleotides are TGTGCCAGCAGTTTATGGGGGGTTAACGAGCAGTACTTC. Its protein is CASSLWGVNEQYF.

The chain links TRBV29-1 to TRBJ2-5; D call uncertain. The CDR3 is 13 amino acids. Trimming left V 6 bases short and J 4 bases short, with 15 bases between. Germline assignment: CDR1 SQVTM and CDR2 ANQGSEA. The CDR3 spells CSVETVGRETQYF. The CDR3, as DNA: TGCAGCGTCGAGACTGTCGGACGAGAGACCCAGTACTTC.

This clonotype was detected many times. The rearrangement links TRBV30 to TRBJ1-1; D gene ambiguous. Trimming removed 3 bases from V and 0 bases from J, with 8 bases in between. CDR1 is GTSNPN, CDR2 SVGIG, per germline (reference sequence). This CDR3 spans 13 amino acids. The CDR3 DNA follows: TGTGCCTGGAGAGGCCAGATGAACACTGAAGCTTTCTTT. It yields the protein CAWRGQMNTEAFF.

The CDR3 region has the DNA TGTGCCAGCAGCTTGGGGGGCAATAGCTACGAGCAGTACTTC. This translates into CASSLGGNSYEQYF. V usage is TRBV13 and J usage is TRBJ2-7, with D perhaps TRBD1 or TRBD2 (6 bases each). Germline-derived CDR1 and CDR2 are PRHDT and FYEKMQ (reference sequence). The CDR3 has 14 residues. The V end lost 3 bases, the J end lost 3 bases, and 12 bases lay between the germline ends.

This clonotype was found many times. This may be a read error: a much more frequent sequence differs by one nucleotide. In this CDR3 the conserved last residue, phenylalanine or tryptophan, is missing, so a read error is likely. This chain links TRBV9 with TRBJ2-7, with a weak D call TRBD2 (5 bases). CDR1 SGDLS and CDR2 YYNGEE come from the germline V gene. The CDR3 covers 14 residues. The V end lost 0 bases, the J end lost 0 bases, and 7 bases lay between the germline ends. The CDR3 nucleotides read TGTGCCAGCAGCGTAGGAGGGAGCTCCTACGAGCAGTACCTC. Encoded protein: CASSVGGSSYEQYL.

This clonotype was counted between two and nine times. The gene calls are TRBV27 and TRBJ1-6; D is unresolved. Germline loops: CDR1 MNHEY, CDR2 SMNVEV (reference sequence). This CDR3 contains 13 residues. Trimming removed 8 bases at V and 8 bases at J, with 13 bases between. The CDR3 nucleotides are TGTGCCAGCTCGTTAGGCTCTCATTCACCCCTCCACTTT. It codes for CASSLGSHSPLHF.

CDR3 region: CASSPLDTEAFF. As DNA, the CDR3 is TGTGCCAGCAGCCCCCTGGACACTGAAGCTTTCTTT. The chain combines TRBV7-9 with TRBJ1-1; D ambiguous. In germline, CDR1 is SEHNR, CDR2 FQNEAQ (reference sequence). The length of the CDR3 is 12 residues. The V end was cut by 5 bases, the J end by 3 bases, with 7 bases between.

This clonotype was found many times. The J gene is TRBJ1-5, the V gene TRBV28; 8 bases are a match to TRBD1. Germline assignment: CDR1 MDHEN and CDR2 SYDVKM. Trimming cost V 6 bases and J 2 bases; bases outside gene matches: 6. CDR3 size: 15 residues. The CDR3 nucleotides are TGTGCCAGCAGAGAACAGGGGGGCGGCAATCAGCCCCAGCATTTT. As protein: CASREQGGGNQPQHF.

This clonotype was seen at least ten times. The chain couples TRBV29-1 to TRBJ2-7; 10 nucleotides line up with TRBD1. The CDR3 extends over 15 amino acids. CDR1 is SQVTM and CDR2 is ANQGSEA in the germline V gene. Trimming took 0 bases from V and 4 from J; bases not matched to a gene: 6. The CDR3 reads CSVEDGWDRGYEQYF. CDR3 bases: TGCAGCGTTGAAGATGGATGGGACAGGGGTTACGAGCAGTACTTC.

V is TRBV28 and J is TRBJ1-2; TRBD1 might be the D (5 bases). The V gene's germline CDR1 is MDHEN and CDR2 SYDVKM. V lost 3 bases to trimming and J lost 5 bases, with 13 bases between them. The CDR3 extends over 14 amino acids. The CDR3 nucleotides are TGTGCCAGCAGTTTTACAGGAAAGTCGTATGGCTACACCTTC. This translates into CASSFTGKSYGYTF.

Ten or more counts support this clonotype. The J gene is TRBJ2-2, the V gene TRBV6-5; D possibly corresponds to TRBD2 (5 bases). Trimming left V 2 bases short and J 1 base short, with 5 bases between. The germline V gene encodes CDR1 MNHEY and CDR2 SVGAGI. This CDR3 has 14 residues. CDR3 in amino acids: CASSYGRNTGELFF. CDR3 DNA sequence: TGTGCCAGCAGTTACGGGAGGAACACCGGGGAGCTGTTTTTT.

This clonotype was recorded at least ten times. The chain joins TRBV18 to TRBJ1-1, with D tentatively TRBD1 (6 bases). V dropped 5 bases and J dropped 3 bases, with 13 bases sitting between them. The CDR3 runs to 14 residues. CDR1 and CDR2 (germline): KGHSH, LQKENI. CDR3 amino acids: CASSEQGSYTEAFF. As DNA, the CDR3 is TGTGCCAGCTCAGAGCAGGGGTCTTACACTGAAGCTTTCTTT.

This clonotype showed up many times. The chain combines TRBV20-1 with TRBJ2-5; D tentatively fits TRBD1 or TRBD2 (5 bases each). The CDR3 sequence is 12 residues long. V was trimmed by 3 bases and J by 7 bases, leaving 12 bases between them. Germline V CDR1 and CDR2: DFQATT, SNEGSKA (reference sequence). In DNA form, the CDR3 reads TGCAGTGCTAGCGGTGGGGCGGGGACCCAGTACTTC. The encoded protein is CSASGGAGTQYF.

This chain joins TRBV6-1 and TRBJ1-2; perhaps TRBD1 as D (5 bases). The V gene's germline CDR1 is MNHNS and CDR2 SASEGT. Trimming pared 4 bases from V and 5 bases from J, leaving 11 bases between. The CDR3 extends over 13 amino acids. CDR3 loop: CASSGRDLYGYTF. CDR3 coding DNA: TGTGCCAGCAGTGGAAGGGACTTGTATGGCTACACCTTC.

The chain carries TRBV10-3 and TRBJ2-5; no firm D call. V was trimmed by 5 bases and J by 4 bases, leaving 8 bases between them. The CDR3 covers 12 residues. Germline values: CDR1 ENHRY, CDR2 SYGVKD. This CDR3 is CAISPEGETQYF. The CDR3 nucleotides read TGTGCCATCAGTCCGGAAGGAGAGACCCAGTACTTC.

This clonotype was found many times. V gene TRBV12-3 or TRBV12-4 combines with J gene TRBJ2-7; possible D gene TRBD1, 6 bases. The V end was cut by 3 bases, the J end by 3 bases, with 15 bases between. CDR3 length equals 15 residues. CDR3 in DNA: TGTGCCAGCAGTTTCGAACAGGGTCCCCTCTACGAGCAGTACTTC. This sequence encodes CASSFEQGPLYEQYF.